This T cell receptor (beta chain) was sequenced for a study of cytomegalovirus exposure and HLA in healthy donors. General observations from the study: Both high specificity and high sensitivity reportedly marked the classifier's diagnosis of cytomegalovirus status. About 87% or about 30% of the time was how often most TCR beta V segments were productive, according to an earlier analysis. With later analysis, a missense DCLRE1C variant became linked to TCR beta V- and J-gene trimming.

Whereas donors were nominally healthy upon sampling, unrecorded immune exposures were probable. PCR primers comprised 60 Vbeta and 13 Jbeta primers. Libraries were prepared by immunoSEQ multiplex PCR; TCRdb keeps only in-frame clonotypes and omits some of them. The data hold 200,000 to 250,000 clones, with roughly four fifths observed a single time. Germline CDR1 and CDR2: LNHNV and YYDKDF (reference sequence). With 0 bases clipped from V and 4 bases from J, the junction kept 4 bases outside the gene matches. CDR3 length equals 16 residues. In the case of this clone: Its antigen is unidentified.

The TCR sequence derives from a woman aged 35 to 49 in good health and CMV-seronegative. The J gene is TRBJ1-5, the V gene TRBV15, with 9 bases matching TRBD1. The sequenced sample was PBMCs. Here the CDR3 reads CATSRDLGQGNQPQHF. The DNA for the CDR3 is TGTGCCACCAGCAGAGATTTGGGACAGGGAAATCAGCCCCAGCATTTT.